The sequence of this T cell receptor beta chain was determined in a study of shared clonotypes between healthy human individuals. Study conclusions and caveats: Relative to clonotypes present in all four donors, those not shared had lower generation probabilities. Memory subsets generally showed smaller estimated richness than naive subsets did.

With respect to this clone: Its target is unknown.

This CDR3 contains 15 residues. Trimming cost V 8 bases and J 5 bases; bases outside gene matches: 7. Germline assignment: CDR1 MNHEY and CDR2 SMNVEV (reference sequence). Sequencing was performed with immunoSEQ multiplex PCR; in TCRdb, only in-frame clones are kept and a portion is missing. The sample shows about 2.2 million clones, approximately 94% of them seen only once. CD45RO-negative, CCR7-selected cells formed the naive CD8 fraction, which excluded terminally differentiated effector memory CD45RA+ cells. Donors had no recently reported acute infections or vaccinations and were HIV-negative. Only Caucasian adults living in Nashville, Tennessee served as donors.

The sample was naive CD8+ T cells from PBMCs. The rearrangement joins TRBV27 to TRBJ2-3, with 13 nucleotides matching TRBD2. The source of this sequence is a man aged 18 to 30 in good health. Some clones in this sample may be carry-over from other donors' samples. The CDR3 DNA reads as TGTGCCAGCTCAACTAGCGGGAGGGCCAGAGATACGCAGTATTTT. Translation gives CASSTSGRARDTQYF.